This record concerns one TCR beta chain sequence. Its specificity is not known. The CDR3 is made up of 15 amino acids. J gave up 4 bases and V 4 bases, and 6 bases lay outside the gene matches. Germline lookup yields CDR1 MNHEY and CDR2 SVGAGI. This sample was included in a study of beta chain features in type 1 diabetes. Study background: Examined across all samples were approximately 99 million sorted cells. Regarding the study as a whole: More deletions and fewer insertions at VDJ junctions were found in patients with type 1 diabetes. Reads derived from cDNA could over-represent cells showing high TCR expression. HLA effects on TCRB rearrangement stayed unresolved here. Among all four CD4+ subsets, Type 1 diabetes patients had TCRB CDR3s that were moderately but significantly shorter.

Of the isolated RNA, all was reverse transcribed, and so the sequenced material was expressed TCRB transcripts. Data came from immunoSEQ multiplex PCR; TCRdb stores just in-frame clones and leaves some out. The data contain about 280,000 clones, approximately 16% of them singletons. This chain links TRBV6-5 with TRBJ2-1, with 8 bases that match TRBD1. Sequences were obtained from naive CD4+ T cells from blood. This TCR was sampled from a man younger than 35 with type 1 diabetes. CDR3 sequence: CASSSRDRLYNEQFF. DNA for the CDR3: TGTGCCAGCAGTTCCCGGGACAGGCTGTACAATGAGCAGTTCTTC.